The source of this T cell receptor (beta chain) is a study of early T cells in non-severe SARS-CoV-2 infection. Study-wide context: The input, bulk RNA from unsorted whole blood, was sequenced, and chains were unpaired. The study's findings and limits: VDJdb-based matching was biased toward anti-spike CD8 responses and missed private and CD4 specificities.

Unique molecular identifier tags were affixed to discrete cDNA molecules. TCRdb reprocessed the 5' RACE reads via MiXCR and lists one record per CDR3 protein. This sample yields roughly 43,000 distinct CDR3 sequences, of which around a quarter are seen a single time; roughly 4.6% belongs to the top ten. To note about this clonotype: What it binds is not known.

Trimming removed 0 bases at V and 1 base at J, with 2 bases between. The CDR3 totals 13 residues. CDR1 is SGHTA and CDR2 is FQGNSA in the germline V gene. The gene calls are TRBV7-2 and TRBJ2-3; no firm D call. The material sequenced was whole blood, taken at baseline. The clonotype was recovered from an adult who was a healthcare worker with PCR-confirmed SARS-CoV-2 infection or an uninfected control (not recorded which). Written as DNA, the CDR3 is TGTGCCAGCAGCTTAGCGCGCACAGATACGCAGTATTTT. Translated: CASSLARTDTQYF. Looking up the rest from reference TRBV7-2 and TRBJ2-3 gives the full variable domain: GAGVSQSPSNKVTEKGKDVELRCDPISGHTALYWYRQSLGQGLEFLIYFQGNSAPDKSGLPSDRFSAERTGGSVSTLTIQRTQQEDSAVYLCASSLARTDTQYFGPGTRLTVL.